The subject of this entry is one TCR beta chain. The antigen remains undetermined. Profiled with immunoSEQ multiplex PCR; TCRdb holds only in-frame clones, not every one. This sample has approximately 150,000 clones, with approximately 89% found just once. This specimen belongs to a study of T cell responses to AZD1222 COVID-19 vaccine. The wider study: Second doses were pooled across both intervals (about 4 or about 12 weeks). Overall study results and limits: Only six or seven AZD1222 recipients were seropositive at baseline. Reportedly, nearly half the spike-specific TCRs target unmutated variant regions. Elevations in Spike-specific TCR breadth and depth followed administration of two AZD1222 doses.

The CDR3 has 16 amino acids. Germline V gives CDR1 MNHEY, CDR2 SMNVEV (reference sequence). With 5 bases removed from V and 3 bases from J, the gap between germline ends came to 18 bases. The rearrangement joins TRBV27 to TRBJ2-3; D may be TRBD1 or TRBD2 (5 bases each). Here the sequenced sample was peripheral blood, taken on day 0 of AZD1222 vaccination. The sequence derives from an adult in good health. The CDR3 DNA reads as TGTGCCAGCAGTACCTTGAGGGGCCTGGGGACAGATACGCAGTATTTT. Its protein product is CASSTLRGLGTDTQYF.